The clone carrying this T cell receptor (beta chain) is a singleton in its sample. High-throughput TCR beta sequencing covered peripheral CD8+ and CD4+ T cells. Reverse transcription of 0.5 to 1 ug RNA used random hexamers. Multiplex immunoSEQ PCR targeted 54 Vbeta and 13 Jbeta TCR beta segments. TCRdb ran MiXCR on the immunoSEQ multiplex PCR reads and lists one entry per CDR3 protein. The sample includes over 130,000 distinct CDR3 sequences, about 95% of them seen just once. This entry belongs to a study of CD8 T cells in Susac syndrome. About the study: Among the Susac syndrome patients sequenced, 5 or 6 had active disease and fewer than 10 were in remission.

CDR3 length: 14 amino acids. V was clipped by 8 bases and J by 3 bases; unmatched bases: 10. The sequence derives from a human donor with Susac syndrome. The rearrangement links TRBV23-1 to TRBJ2-7, with 7 bases matching TRBD1. TRBV23-1 is an open reading frame whose function is uncertain. Source material: CD4+ T cells from PBMCs. CDR3 in amino acids: CASYCRDSRYEQYF. CDR3 coding DNA: TGCGCCAGCTATTGCCGGGACAGCCGCTACGAGCAGTACTTC.